What follows describes a single T cell receptor beta chain. The data belong to a study of T cell changes during pregnancy in multiple sclerosis. The germline CDR1 and CDR2 sequences are MNHNS and SASEGT. V was pared by 2 bases and J by 6 bases, with 10 bases between. The CDR3 runs to 14 residues. Here immunoSEQ multiplex PCR was the method, and the copy in TCRdb shows in-frame clones only, minus some. The data contain 84,000 or so clones, approximately 94% of them seen just once; the ten biggest clones take up approximately 2.4%. V usage is TRBV6-1 and J usage is TRBJ2-2, with D perhaps TRBD2 (5 bases). This clonotype was obtained from a female donor with multiple sclerosis, enrolled in a pregnancy study. Sample: peripheral blood, taken in the third trimester of pregnancy. This CDR3 is CASSELAGAGELFF. The CDR3 DNA reads TGTGCCAGCAGTGAACTAGCTGGGGCCGGGGAGCTGTTTTTT.